Sequencing of this T cell receptor beta chain was carried out in a study of OX40 agonist ivuxolimab in advanced cancers. Study-level information: In this cohort, patients received ivuxolimab, an agonistic anti-OX40 (CD134) antibody. Findings and limits, study-wide: At 0.1 to 3.0 mg/kg and by week 6, clonal expansion occurred in CD4+ and CD8+ blood T cells.

The data were produced by immunoSEQ multiplex PCR, yet TCRdb's version contains in-frame clones alone and is incomplete. The profile shows 25,000 to 35,000 clones, approximately 85% of them singletons. From germline, CDR1 is SGHVS and CDR2 FQNEAQ. The CDR3 has 17 residues. Unmatched junction bases numbered 11, after V lost 2 bases and J lost 2 bases. Peripheral blood came from all dose cohorts at three timepoints. To note about this clone: The antigen is undetermined.

This receptor was identified in an adult with an advanced solid tumor such as melanoma, head and neck, liver or kidney cancer. The chain recombines TRBV7-8 with TRBJ2-7; 8 bases are shared with TRBD1. Here the sequenced sample was CD4+ or CD8+ T cells sorted from blood, taken in a trial of the OX40 agonist ivuxolimab. The CDR3 DNA reads as TGTGCCAGCAGCTTACGTACAGGGGGGACGCGAACCTACGAGCAGTACTTC. Its protein is CASSLRTGGTRTYEQYF.